These 14 T cell receptor beta chains share one sample of origin, sequenced in a study of blood T cell repertoires in COVID-19 (dated by TCRdb to 2020 to 2021). Library creation used the immunoSEQ multiplex PCR assay. TCRdb re-hosts the immuneACCESS table, in-frame sequences only. Its copies lack some clones; in the studies checked, an unresolved V gene accounts for under half of them, and the cause for the rest is not known. Across this sample there are around 78,000 clones, with under 90% seen only once. About a tenth of the sample goes to the ten largest clones. Input material: peripheral blood. All receptors come from a man in his 70s with active or convalescent COVID-19.

J is TRBJ1-2 and V is TRBV7-2, with a possible D match to TRBD1 (5 bases). Trimming removed 5 bases at V and 8 bases at J, with 12 bases between. This CDR3 has 12 amino acids. Germline values: CDR1 SGHTA, CDR2 FQGNSA. Here the CDR3 DNA reads TGTGCCAGCAGCGTCCCTCAGGGCGGCTACACCTTC. This translates into CASSVPQGGYTF.

V is TRBV14 and J is TRBJ1-1, with D tentatively TRBD1 (6 bases). This CDR3 region has 17 residues. From germline, CDR1 is SGHDN and CDR2 FVKESK. V lost 4 bases, J lost 0 bases, and 18 bases lay in between. The CDR3 reads CASSPFRTELMNTEAFF. The CDR3 DNA reads as TGTGCCAGCAGCCCCTTCCGGACAGAGCTCATGAACACTGAAGCTTTCTTT. Combining the CDR3 with reference TRBV14 and TRBJ1-1 gives the whole variable domain EAGVTQFPSHSVIEKGQTVTLRCDPISGHDNLYWYRRVMGKEIKFLLHFVKESKQDESGMPNNRFLAERTGGTYSTLKVQPAELEDSGVYFCASSPFRTELMNTEAFFGQGTRLTVV.

This chain links TRBV7-2 with TRBJ1-2; D is undetermined. This CDR3 spans 14 amino acids. V was pared by 1 base and J by 1 base, with 7 bases between. Germline V lookup: CDR1 SGHTA, CDR2 FQGNSA. The chain's CDR3 is CASSLVRDNYGYTF. As DNA, the CDR3 is TGTGCCAGCAGCTTAGTGAGGGATAACTATGGCTACACCTTC.

V is TRBV18 and J is TRBJ1-1; tentative D call: TRBD1 (6 bases). V was cut by 3 bases and J by 1 base, with 12 bases left in between. CDR3 size: 15 residues. Germline lookup yields CDR1 KGHSH and CDR2 LQKENI. The CDR3 sequence: CASSPPTGRNTEAFF. CDR3 DNA: TGTGCCAGCTCACCGCCGACAGGAAGGAACACTGAAGCTTTCTTT.

The chain combines TRBV7-9 with TRBJ2-5, with 8 bases matching TRBD1. With 1 base clipped from V and 5 bases from J, the junction kept 9 bases outside the gene matches. Germline-derived CDR1 and CDR2 are SEHNR and FQNEAQ (reference sequence). The CDR3 length is 16 residues. DNA for the CDR3: TGTGCCAGCAGCTTAGTCTTCGGGACAGGACTTGAGACCCAGTACTTC. This encodes CASSLVFGTGLETQYF.

The CDR3 DNA reads TGTGCCAGCCGCCAAGCTGGACAGAATCAGCCCCAGCATTTT. It specifies CASRQAGQNQPQHF. The chain uses TRBV25-1 and TRBJ1-5, with D perhaps matching TRBD1 (6 bases). The CDR3 length is 14 residues. Germline V gene data show CDR1 as MGHDK and CDR2 as SYGVNS. Trimming stripped 8 bases from V and 4 bases from J, with 15 bases between.

This chain joins TRBV3-1 (or the pseudogene TRBV3-2) and TRBJ2-5; D might be TRBD1 (5 bases). The germline V and J ends were trimmed by 4 bases and 9 bases, with 12 bases remaining between them. CDR1 and CDR2 from the germline V gene are LGHDT and YNNKEL (reference sequence). The CDR3 consists of 12 residues. DNA for the CDR3: TGTGCCAGCAGCCTCCAGGGCTCGGCCCAGTACTTC. Its protein is CASSLQGSAQYF.

The rearrangement joins TRBV27 to TRBJ1-2; D is possibly TRBD1 (6 bases). The V end was cut by 3 bases, the J end by 6 bases, with 20 bases between. Germline loops: CDR1 MNHEY, CDR2 SMNVEV (reference sequence). The CDR3 extends over 16 amino acids. The CDR3 is CASSFIFQQGVHGYTF. In nucleotides, the CDR3 is TGTGCCAGCAGTTTTATTTTTCAACAGGGTGTGCATGGCTACACCTTC.

This chain's CDR3 is CASSLRAGGLTGELFF. The CDR3 DNA reads TGTGCCAGCAGCTTGCGAGCGGGAGGCCTCACCGGGGAGCTGTTTTTT. This sequence joins TRBV7-8 and TRBJ2-2, with 9 bases that match TRBD2. After removal of 3 bases from V and 4 bases from J, the junction contained 6 bases not matched to a gene. The CDR3 runs to 16 residues. Germline assignment: CDR1 SGHVS and CDR2 FQNEAQ.

Written as DNA, the CDR3 is TGTGCCACCCTGGGGGCCGACGAGCAGTACTTC. This sequence encodes CATLGADEQYF. V is TRBV28 and J is TRBJ2-7; D is possibly TRBD1 (6 bases). V lost 10 bases and J lost 5, with 12 bases in between. This CDR3 has 11 amino acids. CDR1 is MDHEN, CDR2 SYDVKM, per germline.

J is TRBJ2-1 and V is TRBV7-9, with D unclear. The CDR3 runs 13 residues. Trimming cost V 4 bases and J 3 bases, with 7 bases left between them. Germline assignment: CDR1 SEHNR and CDR2 FQNEAQ (reference sequence). The CDR3 sequence: CASSYDNYNEQFF. In DNA, the CDR3 is TGTGCCAGCAGCTATGACAACTACAATGAGCAGTTCTTC.

The gene calls are TRBV13 and TRBJ2-7, with TRBD1 identical over 8 bases. The V gene end was trimmed by 3 bases and the J gene end by 7 bases; junction bases not matched to a gene: 8. Looked up from germline, CDR1 is PRHDT and CDR2 is FYEKMQ (reference sequence). This CDR3 has 14 amino acids. Here the CDR3 DNA reads TGTGCCAGCAGCTTCACGGACAGGGATCAGGAGCAGTACTTC. It is translated as CASSFTDRDQEQYF. The variable domain in full, with the rest retrieved from reference TRBV13 and TRBJ2-7, is AAGVIQSPRHLIKEKRETATLKCYPIPRHDTVYWYQQGPGQDPQFLISFYEKMQSDKGSIPDRFSAQQFSDYHSELNMSSLELGDSALYFCASSFTDRDQEQYFGPGTRLTVT.

The rearrangement uses TRBV4-3 and TRBJ2-2, with 7 bases fitting TRBD1. Losses at the gene ends were 4 bases for V and 3 bases for J; bases not matched to a gene: 5. Per germline, CDR1 LGHNA and CDR2 YSLEER. The CDR3 covers 15 residues. CDR3 coding DNA: TGCGCCAGCAGCCCGACAGGGCTAGACACCGGGGAGCTGTTTTTT. This sequence encodes CASSPTGLDTGELFF.

This clone was found once. The rearrangement joins TRBV19 to TRBJ2-1; 9 bases line up with TRBD2. The CDR3 sequence is 15 residues long. V lost 2 bases and J lost 4; bases outside the gene matches: 3. Looked up from germline, CDR1 is LNHDA and CDR2 is SQIVND (reference sequence). CDR3 bases: TGTGCCAGTAGTATAAGTCTAGCGGGGTACAATGAGCAGTTCTTC. Encoded protein: CASSISLAGYNEQFF.